Listed below are T cell receptor beta chains from one sample, sequenced in a study of PD-L1 blockade in urothelial cancer. Some clones are missing from TCRdb's copy, which holds only in-frame ones; the method was immunoSEQ multiplex PCR. Among some 84,000 clones listed, roughly 87% were seen once. The specimen comprised PBMCs, sampled around atezolizumab (anti-PD-L1) treatment. Receptors were obtained from a woman aged 65 to 85 with urothelial cancer. The CDR3 runs from the conserved cysteine through the conserved F or W. The D gene is left open where the match is weak. Rows may omit the clone size; those that give it use once, few, many or a size class.

size: -
D: TRBD1
J: TRBJ1-5
V: TRBV30
DNA: TGTGCCTGGAGCAGACAGGGTCCTGAGCCCCAGCATTTT
CDR3: CAWSRQGPEPQHF

size: -
D: -
J: TRBJ2-7
V: TRBV6-6
DNA: TGTGCCAGCAGTTACTCGGGACTTCTCTACGAGCAGTACTTC
CDR3: CASSYSGLLYEQYF

size: -
D: -
J: TRBJ2-5
V: TRBV30
DNA: TGTGCCTGGATCCGGGGGAGCGAGACCCAGTACTTC
CDR3: CAWIRGSETQYF

size: -
D: -
J: TRBJ2-5
V: TRBV2
DNA: TGTGCCAGCAAATTGGCGCTCGGGGGAGAGACCCAGTACTTC
CDR3: CASKLALGGETQYF

size: -
D: TRBD1
J: TRBJ2-7
V: TRBV6-5
DNA: TGTGCCAGCAGTAGACAGGGCTACGAGCAGTACTTC
CDR3: CASSRQGYEQYF

size: -
D: TRBD1
J: TRBJ1-2
V: TRBV6-5
DNA: TGTGCCAGCAGTTTGGGAGTGACAGGGGGCCTCTACACCTTC
CDR3: CASSLGVTGGLYTF

size: -
D: TRBD2
J: TRBJ2-3
V: TRBV7-9
DNA: TGTGCCAGCAGCCCTCGGGGCGGGGGGCGCACAGATACGCAGTATTTT
CDR3: CASSPRGGGRTDTQYF

size: -
D: TRBD2
J: TRBJ2-3
V: TRBV5-6
DNA: TGTGCCAGCAGCTCGTTAGCGGGGGGAGATACGCAGTATTTT
CDR3: CASSSLAGGDTQYF

size: -
D: TRBD1
J: TRBJ1-1
V: TRBV4-2
DNA: TGTGCCAGCAGCCAAGAAAGGGGGCGGAACACTGAAGCTTTCTTT
CDR3: CASSQERGRNTEAFF

size: -
D: TRBD1
J: TRBJ2-7
V: TRBV5-1
DNA: TGCGCCAGCAGCTTGGCCCAGGGGGTAGACGAGCAGTACTTC
CDR3: CASSLAQGVDEQYF

size: -
D: -
J: TRBJ1-1
V: TRBV10-2
DNA: TGCGCCAGCAGTGAGGGGGCCGGCGAAGCTTTCTTT
CDR3: CASSEGAGEAFF

size: -
D: -
J: TRBJ1-2
V: TRBV5-1
DNA: TGCGCCAGCAGCTTGTCGACAGGTTCTAACTATGGCTACACCTTC
CDR3: CASSLSTGSNYGYTF

size: -
D: -
J: TRBJ2-6
V: TRBV19
DNA: TGTGCCAGTAGTATAGCCACATCGGCCAACGTCCTGACTTTC
CDR3: CASSIATSANVLTF

size: -
D: -
J: TRBJ2-5
V: TRBV5-4
DNA: TGTGCCAGCAGCTTGGAGTCTACCTTCCAAGAGACCCAGTACTTC
CDR3: CASSLESTFQETQYF

size: -
D: -
J: TRBJ2-7
V: TRBV5-1
DNA: TGCGCCAGCAGCCTGGAGGGGTACGAGCAGTACTTC
CDR3: CASSLEGYEQYF

size: -
D: TRBD1
J: TRBJ2-5
V: TRBV11-2
DNA: TGTGCCAGCAGCTTAGGGAGGGACAGGGGGATGGAGACCCAGTACTTC
CDR3: CASSLGRDRGMETQYF

size: -
D: TRBD2
J: TRBJ2-5
V: TRBV13
DNA: TGTGCCAGCAGCCTAGGACTAGCGGTTAGCCTCCAGTACTTC
CDR3: CASSLGLAVSLQYF

size: -
D: TRBD2
J: TRBJ2-3
V: TRBV7-2
DNA: TGTGCCAGCAGCGCCGCCGCGGGGGGCTACACAGATAGGCAGTATTTT
CDR3: CASSAAAGGYTDRQYF

size: -
D: -
J: TRBJ2-3
V: TRBV7-9
DNA: TGTGCCAGCAGCCCATCGCGGGGCACAGATACGCAGTATTTT
CDR3: CASSPSRGTDTQYF

size: -
D: -
J: TRBJ1-5
V: TRBV6-6
DNA: TGTGCCAGCAGTTGGAGCCCCGGCCTCAATCAGCCCCAGCATTTT
CDR3: CASSWSPGLNQPQHF

size: -
D: -
J: TRBJ1-1
V: TRBV5-1
DNA: TGCGCCAGCAAGCAGAACACTGAAGCTTTCTTT
CDR3: CASKQNTEAFF

size: -
D: -
J: TRBJ1-1
V: TRBV5-4
DNA: TGTGCCAGCAGCCATTTCGGAGGCGTTCGGATGAACACTGAAGCTTTCTTT
CDR3: CASSHFGGVRMNTEAFF

size: -
D: -
J: TRBJ1-2
V: TRBV2
DNA: TGTGCCAGCAGTGACTTCGCGACAACAGGGTGGAATGGCTACACCTTC
CDR3: CASSDFATTGWNGYTF

size: -
D: -
J: TRBJ2-3
V: TRBV15
DNA: TGTGCCACCAGCAGAGAATTACGTTCACAGAAGGCGCAGTATTTT
CDR3: CATSRELRSQKAQYF

size: -
D: TRBD2
J: TRBJ2-5
V: TRBV4-2
DNA: TGTGCCAGCAGCCAAGATCCCCCGCTAGCGGGAGGGCTAAAAGAGACCCAGTACTTC
CDR3: CASSQDPPLAGGLKETQYF

size: -
D: -
J: TRBJ2-3
V: TRBV2
DNA: TGTGCCAGCAGTAGACTAGGGCGCACAGATACGCAGTATTTT
CDR3: CASSRLGRTDTQYF

size: -
D: TRBD2
J: TRBJ2-5
V: TRBV5-1
DNA: TGCGCCAGCAGCTTGGTAAGGCGGGGGGAAGAGACCCAGTACTTC
CDR3: CASSLVRRGEETQYF

size: -
D: TRBD1
J: TRBJ1-2
V: TRBV7-2
DNA: TGTGCCAGCAGCTTGGGACAGAGCTATGGCTACACCTTC
CDR3: CASSLGQSYGYTF

size: -
D: -
J: TRBJ1-2
V: TRBV7-9
DNA: TGTGCCAGCAGCTTACGTAGCGCCGCTGGCTACACCTTC
CDR3: CASSLRSAAGYTF

size: -
D: -
J: TRBJ2-5
V: TRBV7-2
DNA: TGTGCCAGCAGCTTACACAGGGGGGGAGAGACCCAGTACTTC
CDR3: CASSLHRGGETQYF

size: -
D: TRBD1
J: TRBJ1-2
V: TRBV27
DNA: TGTGCCAGCAGCTGGGACAGGGGCTATGGCTACACCTTC
CDR3: CASSWDRGYGYTF

size: -
D: TRBD2
J: TRBJ2-5
V: TRBV19
DNA: TGTGCCAGTAGTGAAGGACTAGCGGGAGCATGGGAGACCCAGTACTTC
CDR3: CASSEGLAGAWETQYF

size: -
D: TRBD2
J: TRBJ2-1
V: TRBV14
DNA: TGTGCCAGCAGTCAAGGACTAGAACCCAATGAGCAGTTCTTC
CDR3: CASSQGLEPNEQFF

size: -
D: -
J: TRBJ1-3
V: TRBV5-1
DNA: TGCGCCAGCAGGAATGCAGGAGGCTCTGGAAACACCATATATTTT
CDR3: CASRNAGGSGNTIYF

size: once
D: -
J: TRBJ2-7
V: TRBV18
DNA: TGTGCCAGCTCACCACCGTCGAAGGGAGCCTACGAGCAGTACTTC
CDR3: CASSPPSKGAYEQYF

size: once
D: TRBD1
J: TRBJ1-1
V: TRBV11-1
DNA: TGTGCCAGCAGCTTACCTGACAGGGGGCGAGAGAGCACTGAAGCTTTCTTT
CDR3: CASSLPDRGRESTEAFF

size: -
D: -
J: TRBJ2-2
V: TRBV11-2
DNA: TGTGCCAGCAGCTGGTATGCCTTAGAAACCGGGGAGCTGTTTTTT
CDR3: CASSWYALETGELFF

size: few
D: TRBD1
J: TRBJ1-5
V: TRBV27
DNA: TGTGCCAGCAGTCCGATGGACAGGGGAGGTCCATATAGCAATCAGCCCCAGCATTTT
CDR3: CASSPMDRGGPYSNQPQHF

size: -
D: TRBD2
J: TRBJ2-3
V: TRBV7-2
DNA: TGTGCCAGCAGCTTATGGACTAGCGATGCAGATACGCAGTATTTT
CDR3: CASSLWTSDADTQYF

size: -
D: -
J: TRBJ1-5
V: TRBV2
DNA: TGTGCCAGCAAGGGGCAGCCTGATCAGCCCCAGCATTTT
CDR3: CASKGQPDQPQHF

size: few
D: TRBD1
J: TRBJ1-1
V: TRBV5-4
DNA: TGTGCCAGCAGCTTTGGGACAGGGGGAACTGAAGCTTTCTTT
CDR3: CASSFGTGGTEAFF

size: -
D: TRBD1
J: TRBJ2-3
V: TRBV28
DNA: TGTGCCAGCAAAACAGGGGGGAGCACAGATACGCAGTATTTT
CDR3: CASKTGGSTDTQYF

size: once
D: -
J: TRBJ2-2
V: TRBV2
DNA: TGTGCCAGCAGTGACCGGGAATACACCGGGGAGCTGTTTTTT
CDR3: CASSDREYTGELFF

size: -
D: -
J: TRBJ2-3
V: TRBV28
DNA: TGTGCCAGCGGACTTTACAGGGGCACAGATACGCAGTATTTT
CDR3: CASGLYRGTDTQYF

size: -
D: -
J: TRBJ2-1
V: TRBV11-2
DNA: TGTGCCAGCAGCTTCACAGTCCCGCCCGACAATGAGCAGTTCTTC
CDR3: CASSFTVPPDNEQFF